This T cell receptor beta chain originates from a study of regulatory T cells in long-lasting Graves disease. From germline, CDR1 is SGDLS and CDR2 YYNGEE. The CDR3 loop spans 13 amino acids. V was clipped by 0 bases and J by 5 bases, with 9 bases between them. Libraries of TCR beta came from iRepertoire HTBI primers plus Arm-PCR of CDR3 regions. TCRdb reprocessed the multiplex PCR reads via MiXCR and lists one record per CDR3 protein. The sample includes about 350,000 distinct CDR3 sequences, about 16% seen only once; the top ten take about 19%. Specified time point: newly diagnosed GD, antithyroid drugs for less than 3 months. PBMC-derived RNA was used for the TCR library. Another study also made use of these data, one on T cells in Graves' hyperthyroidism and ophthalmopathy.

The J gene is TRBJ2-7, the V gene TRBV9; unclear D gene. The receptor comes from a woman in her late teens or twenties with Graves disease. The sequenced sample was peripheral blood mononuclear cells (PBMCs), obtained at new diagnosis, from a patient treated with antithyroid drugs. The CDR3 region is CASSVGPKNEQYF. The DNA of the CDR3 is TGTGCCAGCAGCGTAGGCCCCAAGAACGAGCAGTACTTC. Looking up the rest from reference TRBV9 and TRBJ2-7 gives the full variable domain: DSGVTQTPKHLITATGQRVTLRCSPRSGDLSVYWYQQSLDQGLQFLIQYYNGEERAKGNILERFSAQQFPDLHSELNLSSLELGDSALYFCASSVGPKNEQYFGPGTRLTVT.